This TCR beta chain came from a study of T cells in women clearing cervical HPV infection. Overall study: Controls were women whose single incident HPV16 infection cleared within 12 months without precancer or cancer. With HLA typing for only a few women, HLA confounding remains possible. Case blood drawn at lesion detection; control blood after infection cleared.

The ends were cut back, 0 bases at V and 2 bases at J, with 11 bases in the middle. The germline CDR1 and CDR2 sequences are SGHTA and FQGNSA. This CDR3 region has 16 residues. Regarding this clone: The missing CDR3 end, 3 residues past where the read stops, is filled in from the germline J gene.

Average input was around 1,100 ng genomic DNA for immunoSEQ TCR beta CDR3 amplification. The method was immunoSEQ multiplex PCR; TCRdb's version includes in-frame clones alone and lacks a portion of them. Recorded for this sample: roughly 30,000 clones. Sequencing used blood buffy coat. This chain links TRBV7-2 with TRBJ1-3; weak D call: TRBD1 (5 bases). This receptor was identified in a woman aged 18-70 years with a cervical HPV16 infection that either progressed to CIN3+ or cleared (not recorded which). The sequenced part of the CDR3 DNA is TGTGCCAGCAGCTTAGCTGGCAGGACAACTGGAAACACC. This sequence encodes CASSLAGRTTGNT. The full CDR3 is CASSLAGRTTGNTIYF.